This TCR beta chain appears in the sequencing data of a study of blood T cell repertoires in COVID-19. Study information: Acute and convalescent COVID-19 samples came from the United States, Italy and Spain. The analysed material was cDNA or gDNA that came from T cells, B-cell-depleted T cells, or PBMCs.

Original analysis: How many nucleated cells were present was estimated from reference gene primer amplification. The repertoire was sequenced with immunoSEQ multiplex PCR; TCRdb's copy has only in-frame clones and lacks some. D and trimming come from the DNA, and the V and J calls and clone size come from that table. This table holds around 110,000 clones, less than 90% found once. The V end lost 5 bases, the J end lost 0 bases, and 12 bases lay between the germline ends. CDR1 and CDR2 (germline): LNHDA, SQIVND (reference sequence). The CDR3 length is 15 residues. The V and J genes are TRBV19 and TRBJ2-3, with a possible D match to TRBD1 (6 bases). The clonotype comes from a man aged 25-45 years with acute or convalescent COVID-19. What was sequenced was peripheral blood. The CDR3, as DNA: TGTGCCAGTAGTTTACTTGACAGGAGCACAGATACGCAGTATTTT. Protein sequence: CASSLLDRSTDTQYF.